These 6 T cell receptor beta chains originate from one sample sequenced in a study of blood T cell repertoires in COVID-19. Clones were read by immunoSEQ multiplex PCR, and TCRdb kept only the in-frame ones, dropping some. The table has more than 85,000 clones, roughly 81% seen once. The specimen sequenced was peripheral blood. The receptor source for this set is a woman aged 70-85 years with acute or convalescent COVID-19.

The CDR3 here is CASSSPTLGGEKLFF. Here the CDR3 DNA reads TGTGCCAGCAGTTCCCCGACCCTGGGGGGTGAAAAACTGTTTTTT. This chain uses TRBV6-5 with TRBJ1-4, with D possibly matching TRBD1 (5 bases). V was pared by 4 bases and J by 7 bases, with 16 bases between. This CDR3 is 15 amino acids long. CDR1 is MNHEY and CDR2 is SVGAGI in the germline V gene.

The chain is built from TRBV5-1 and TRBJ1-2; 8 bases match TRBD1. The germline V gene encodes CDR1 SGHRS and CDR2 YFSETQ. The V gene end was trimmed by 4 bases and the J gene end by 7 bases; junction bases not matched to a gene: 6. The CDR3 is made up of 13 amino acids. As DNA, the CDR3 is TGCGCCAGCAGCATACCGGGACAGGCTGGCTACACCTTC. This encodes CASSIPGQAGYTF.

V gene TRBV19 combines with J gene TRBJ1-5; D might be TRBD1 (6 bases). V was cut by 5 bases and J by 6 bases, with 20 bases left in between. Germline V lookup: CDR1 LNHDA, CDR2 SQIVND (reference sequence). The CDR3 spans 16 residues. The CDR3 DNA is TGTGCCAGTAGTTCGGGAGCGGGACACTACGGTCAGCCCCAGCATTTT. Amino acids: CASSSGAGHYGQPQHF.

This clone was seen a handful of times. This sequence joins TRBV6-6 and TRBJ1-5; 8 bases match TRBD1. Trimming at V came to 6 bases and at J to 3 bases, leaving 10 bases not matched to a gene. CDR1 is MNHNY, CDR2 SVGAGI, per germline (reference sequence). CDR3 length: 16 amino acids. CDR3 DNA sequence: TGTGCCAGCAGCCTCCTACAGGGGGGGAACAATCAGCCCCAGCATTTT. Protein product: CASSLLQGGNNQPQHF.

This rearrangement joins TRBV6-2 or TRBV6-3 to TRBJ2-1; 8 bases are a match to TRBD2. The CDR3 consists of 16 residues. CDR1 MNHEY and CDR2 SVGEGT come from the germline V gene. Losses at the gene ends were 5 bases for V and 7 bases for J; bases not matched to a gene: 13. The CDR3 spells CASSDRREVWRNEQFF. The CDR3 DNA follows: TGTGCCAGCAGTGACCGGCGGGAGGTTTGGCGGAATGAGCAGTTCTTC.

The chain has TRBV21-1 and TRBJ1-3; the table's D call, TRBD1, has no DNA check behind it. TRBV21-1 is annotated as a pseudogene. This CDR3 is built from 14 residues. The CDR3 spells CASSDDRAGNTIYF. The CDR3 DNA follows: TGTGCCAGCAGCGACGACAGGGCCGGAAACACCATATATTTT.